The 5 T cell receptor beta chains in this list originate from one sample, sequenced in a study of immune cell composition in non-small cell lung cancer (dated by TCRdb to the late 2010s). Library method: the immunoSEQ multiplex PCR assay. This immuneACCESS table, as held by TCRdb, lists in-frame sequences with V and J called but not all clones. Of the missing ones, under half trace to an unresolved V gene in checked studies; the others have no known cause. Recorded for this sample are over 4,500 clones; approximately 80% of them occurred a single time. The biggest ten clones account for 22% of the sample. Material: lung tumor tissue. Receptor source: a human donor with non-small cell lung cancer.

Written as DNA, the CDR3 is TGTGCCAGCAGTTACTCGATGAGGGTTGGCTACACCTTC. As protein: CASSYSMRVGYTF. The J gene is TRBJ1-2, the V gene TRBV6-5; D remains ambiguous. V dropped 0 bases and J dropped 7 bases, with 9 bases sitting between them. Germline lookup yields CDR1 MNHEY and CDR2 SVGAGI. CDR3 length equals 13 residues.

The rearrangement uses TRBV7-9 and TRBJ2-6; TRBD1 matches 8 bases. Per the germline V gene, CDR1 is SEHNR and CDR2 is FQNEAQ (reference sequence). J gave up 0 bases and V 4 bases, and 5 bases lay outside the gene matches. The CDR3 length is 17 residues. CDR3 amino acids: CASSSGQGVSGANVLTF. DNA of the CDR3: TGTGCCAGCAGCTCAGGACAGGGCGTCTCTGGGGCCAACGTCCTGACTTTC.

The chain recombines TRBV10-3 with TRBJ2-7, with TRBD2 matching 10 bases. The J segment lost 0 bases and the V segment lost 2 bases, leaving 4 bases of the junction unmatched. The V gene's germline CDR1 is ENHRY and CDR2 SYGVKD. The CDR3 contains 16 residues. The CDR3 region has the DNA TGTGCCATCAGTGAGGGTAGCGGGGGGCCCTCCTACGAGCAGTACTTC. This sequence encodes CAISEGSGGPSYEQYF.

This chain uses TRBV5-6 with TRBJ2-2, with 7 bases aligning to TRBD1. The germline V gene encodes CDR1 SGHDT and CDR2 YYEEEE. The junction had 13 bases not matched to a gene; V was cut back by 4 bases and J by 7 bases. This CDR3 spans 16 amino acids. The CDR3 DNA sequence: TGTGCCAGCAGCCCGCGGACAGGTCGAGCTATCGGGGAGCTGTTTTTT. It encodes CASSPRTGRAIGELFF.

This chain links TRBV4-1 with TRBJ1-5; D is ambiguous. V was trimmed by 0 bases and J by 5 bases, leaving 11 bases between them. CDR1 is MGHRA, CDR2 YSYEKL, per germline. The CDR3 runs to 15 residues. Here the CDR3 reads CASSQEDILHQPQHF. In DNA, the CDR3 is TGCGCCAGCAGCCAAGAAGACATATTACATCAGCCCCAGCATTTT.